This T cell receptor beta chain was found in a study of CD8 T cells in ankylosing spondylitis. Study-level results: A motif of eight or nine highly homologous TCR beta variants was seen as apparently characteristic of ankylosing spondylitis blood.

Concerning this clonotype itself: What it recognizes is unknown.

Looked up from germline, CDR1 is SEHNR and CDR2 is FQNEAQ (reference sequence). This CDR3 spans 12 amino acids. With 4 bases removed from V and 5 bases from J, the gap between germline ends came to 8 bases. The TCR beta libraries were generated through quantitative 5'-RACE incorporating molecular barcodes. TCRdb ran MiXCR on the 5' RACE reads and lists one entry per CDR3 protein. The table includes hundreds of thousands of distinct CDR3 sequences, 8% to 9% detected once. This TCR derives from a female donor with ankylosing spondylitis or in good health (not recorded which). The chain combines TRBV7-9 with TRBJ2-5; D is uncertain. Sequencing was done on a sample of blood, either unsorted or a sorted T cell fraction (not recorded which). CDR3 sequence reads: CASSSVGETQYF. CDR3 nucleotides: TGTGCCAGCAGCTCGGTAGGGGAGACCCAGTACTTC.